This T cell receptor (beta chain) was retrieved from a study of siplizumab effects on memory and regulatory T cells. Study-level findings and limits: Apparently more diverse than memory cells, naive T cells also seemed major alloresponse contributors.

Profiled with immunoSEQ multiplex PCR; TCRdb holds only in-frame clones, not every one. The sample holds 100,000 or so clones, roughly 90% seen once. This CDR3 has 14 amino acids. The J segment lost 2 bases and the V segment lost 4 bases, leaving 3 bases of the junction unmatched. Germline CDR1 reads MNHNS; CDR2 reads SASEGT. A remark on this clone: The target antigen is unknown.

The TCR originated in a human donor in good health. The sequenced sample was CD4+ T cells sorted from blood. The chain uses TRBV6-1 and TRBJ2-7; 9 bases are a match to TRBD1. Here the CDR3 DNA reads TGTGCCAGCAGTGTACGACAGGGGGCCTACGAGCAGTACTTC. Translated, it gives CASSVRQGAYEQYF.